One sample yielded the 20 T cell receptor beta chains listed below, sequenced in a study of blood T cell repertoires in COVID-19. Only in-frame clones appear in the TCRdb table, and some are missing; sequencing was by immunoSEQ multiplex PCR. The sample includes 190,000 or so clones, 80% to 90% of them seen just once. The specimen was PBMCs or T cells enriched from blood (not recorded which). The receptors shown here come from a man aged 25-45 years who had recovered from COVID-19.

The chain carries TRBV10-3 and TRBJ1-3; perhaps TRBD1 as D (6 bases). The CDR3 contains 14 residues. Looked up from germline, CDR1 is ENHRY and CDR2 is SYGVKD. V was shortened by 6 bases and J by 2 bases, with 11 bases between the two germline ends. CDR3 in DNA: TGTGCCATCAGCCTGGGGGCTGCTGGAAACACCATATATTTT. Protein: CAISLGAAGNTIYF.

The chain recombines TRBV10-2 with TRBJ2-7; TRBD2 is a possible D gene (5 bases). Germline values: CDR1 WSHSY, CDR2 SAAADI. Trimming pared 3 bases from V and 0 bases from J, leaving 12 bases between. The CDR3 has 15 amino acids. The CDR3 region is CASSDGLGSSYEQYF. The CDR3 nucleotides read TGCGCCAGCAGTGATGGGCTAGGGAGCTCCTACGAGCAGTACTTC.

The genes are TRBV27 and TRBJ1-6; D may be TRBD1 (5 bases). CDR3 length: 13 residues. Germline loops: CDR1 MNHEY, CDR2 SMNVEV (reference sequence). The V end lost 5 bases, the J end lost 11 bases, and 13 bases lay between the germline ends. CDR3 amino acids: CASSQTEYPPLHF. DNA of the CDR3: TGTGCCAGCAGTCAGACAGAGTATCCACCCCTCCACTTT.

The genes are TRBV28 and TRBJ2-7, with D possibly matching TRBD1 (6 bases). The V and J ends lost 6 bases and 5 bases respectively, with 20 bases between them. The V gene's germline CDR1 is MDHEN and CDR2 SYDVKM. The CDR3 is 15 residues long. CDR3 DNA sequence: TGTGCCAGCAGCCCCGCCGGGGCAGGGGACCACGAGCAGTACTTC. Translated: CASSPAGAGDHEQYF.

The rearrangement joins TRBV5-4 to TRBJ1-2; 8 positions match TRBD1. Germline loops: CDR1 SGHNT, CDR2 YYREEE (reference sequence). CDR3 length equals 13 residues. Germline trimming cut 2 bases from V and 8 bases from J; bases unmatched to any gene: 5. The CDR3 region has the DNA TGTGCCAGCAGCTTAGAGACAGGGGAAGGCTACACCTTC. Its protein product is CASSLETGEGYTF.

The chain uses TRBV5-5 and TRBJ2-5; possibly TRBD1 for D (5 bases). CDR1 is SGHKS and CDR2 is YYEKEE in the germline V gene (reference sequence). The ends were cut back, 0 bases at V and 5 bases at J, with 14 bases in the middle. CDR3 size: 15 residues. The CDR3 sequence: CASSLVLPGWETQYF. In DNA, the CDR3 is TGTGCCAGCAGCTTGGTTTTGCCAGGGTGGGAGACCCAGTACTTC.

The chain combines TRBV7-8 with TRBJ2-5, with TRBD2 matching 12 bases. The V gene's germline CDR1 is SGHVS and CDR2 FQNEAQ. The CDR3 extends over 19 amino acids. Trimming cost V 6 bases and J 5 bases; bases outside gene matches: 19. The CDR3 loop reads CASSHPELGLAGGGETQYF. CDR3 nucleotides: TGTGCCAGCAGTCACCCAGAGCTGGGACTAGCGGGCGGAGGGGAGACCCAGTACTTC.

This clone was counted a single time. The V call is TRBV6-2 or TRBV6-3, the J call TRBJ1-2; the D gene is possibly TRBD1 (5 bases). V lost 4 bases to trimming and J lost 6 bases, with 15 bases between them. Germline CDR1 MNHEY, CDR2 SVGEGT. This CDR3 is 14 amino acids long. The CDR3 region is CASSFYTGPNGYTF. The CDR3 DNA is TGTGCCAGCAGTTTTTACACAGGACCCAATGGCTACACCTTC.

This chain links TRBV11-2 with TRBJ1-1; a possible D gene is TRBD1 (5 bases). Deletions cut 3 bases from V and 0 bases from J, with 11 bases between. The CDR3 spans 15 residues. CDR1 is SGHAT, CDR2 FQNNGV, per germline. The CDR3 DNA follows: TGTGCCAGCAGCTTCCTAGGGGTTATGAACACTGAAGCTTTCTTT. It encodes CASSFLGVMNTEAFF.

This chain links TRBV29-1 with TRBJ1-1, with D unresolved. Germline CDR1 is SQVTM and CDR2 is ANQGSEA. This CDR3 spans 12 amino acids. Trimming pared 6 bases from V and 2 bases from J, leaving 10 bases between. DNA of the CDR3: TGCAGCGTAGCCTATAGAAACACTGAAGCTTTCTTT. This translates into CSVAYRNTEAFF.

V usage is TRBV15 and J usage is TRBJ1-2; possibly TRBD1 for D (6 bases). Germline V lookup: CDR1 LNHNV, CDR2 YYDKDF (reference sequence). The V and J ends lost 4 bases and 2 bases respectively, with 17 bases between them. CDR3 size: 16 residues. The CDR3 bases are TGTGCCACCAGCAAGGGGGTCGGCAGCGGAAACTATGGCTACACCTTC. It encodes CATSKGVGSGNYGYTF.

This clone has a single count. V is TRBV5-1 and J is TRBJ2-7, with 7 bases identical to TRBD1. The germline CDR1 and CDR2 sequences are SGHRS and YFSETQ. V shed 4 bases and J 1 base; nucleotides not matched to a gene: 8. The CDR3 totals 15 residues. In DNA, the CDR3 is TGCGCCAGCAGCGGACCGGGACAGCTATCCTACGAGCAGTACTTC. Translated: CASSGPGQLSYEQYF.

This clone came up once. CDR3 nucleotide sequence: TGTGCCAGCAGCTTAGCGGGAGCGGCAGATACGCAGTATTTT. As protein: CASSLAGAADTQYF. The V and J genes are TRBV7-6 and TRBJ2-3; D perhaps matches TRBD2 (5 bases). Trimming removed 0 bases at V and 4 bases at J, with 8 bases between. The CDR3 is made up of 14 amino acids. Germline V CDR1 and CDR2: SGHVS, FNYEAQ.

The chain is built from TRBV4-3 and TRBJ2-1; TRBD2 agrees at 12 bases. V gave up 4 bases and J gave up 9 bases; unmatched junction bases: 16. CDR1 and CDR2 (germline): LGHNA, YSLEER. The CDR3 runs 18 residues. CDR3 sequence reads: CASSPELRLAGGPSEQFF. The DNA for the CDR3 is TGCGCCAGCAGCCCCGAACTGCGGCTAGCGGGAGGGCCAAGTGAGCAGTTCTTC.

The V and J genes are TRBV30 and TRBJ1-1; 8 bases are shared with TRBD1. Germline V lookup: CDR1 GTSNPN, CDR2 SVGIG (reference sequence). V gave up 4 bases and J gave up 2 bases; unmatched junction bases: 9. CDR3 length: 15 residues. CDR3 sequence reads: CAWIMPGGFNTEAFF. CDR3 coding DNA: TGTGCCTGGATAATGCCAGGGGGCTTTAACACTGAAGCTTTCTTT.

J is TRBJ1-2 and V is TRBV7-8; D remains ambiguous. V dropped 1 base and J dropped 3 bases, with 12 bases sitting between them. Germline V gives CDR1 SGHVS, CDR2 FQNEAQ. The CDR3 length is 15 residues. CDR3 nucleotide sequence: TGTGCCAGCAGCTTAGGTCGCGGATCGGACTATGGCTACACCTTC. This encodes CASSLGRGSDYGYTF.

This chain uses TRBV10-1 with TRBJ1-2; the match to TRBD1 covers 8 bases. Germline V gives CDR1 WNHNN, CDR2 SYGVQD (reference sequence). The V gene end was trimmed by 6 bases and the J gene end by 4 bases; junction bases not matched to a gene: 7. This CDR3 spans 14 amino acids. The CDR3 DNA follows: TGCGCCAGCAGAATAGGACAGGGAGTCTATGGCTACACCTTC. Translation: CASRIGQGVYGYTF.

J is TRBJ2-7 and V is TRBV27, with 8 bases identical to TRBD2. This CDR3 comprises 13 residues. V lost 8 bases and J lost 5; bases outside the gene matches: 8. CDR1 and CDR2 (germline): MNHEY, SMNVEV (reference sequence). CDR3 region: CASVQAGAHEQYF. CDR3 DNA: TGTGCCAGCGTTCAAGCGGGGGCCCACGAGCAGTACTTC.

The chain has TRBV6-2 or TRBV6-3 and TRBJ1-2; D call uncertain. This CDR3 is 13 amino acids long. The germline V and J ends were trimmed by 5 bases and 4 bases, with 11 bases remaining between them. Per the germline V gene, CDR1 is MNHEY and CDR2 is SVGEGT. CDR3 residues: CASSRGYRYGYTF. The CDR3 region has the DNA TGTGCCAGCAGTAGAGGGTATCGCTATGGCTACACCTTC.

V and J are TRBV4-2 and TRBJ1-2; the match to TRBD1 covers 8 bases. This CDR3 has 13 amino acids. The V and J ends lost 4 bases and 8 bases, in that order; junction bases with no gene match: 6. Germline values: CDR1 LGHNA, CDR2 YNFKEQ. CDR3 sequence (DNA): TGTGCCAGCAGCCTGGACAGGGCGGGCGGCTACACCTTC. It translates to CASSLDRAGGYTF.